The 10 T cell receptor beta chains listed next were all sequenced from one sample in a study of blood T cell repertoires in COVID-19. Generated by immunoSEQ multiplex PCR, the TCRdb table keeps only in-frame clones and is missing some. The sample has 260,000 or so clones, about four fifths seen once. Sequenced: peripheral blood. These receptors were obtained from a woman older than 75 with COVID-19, enrolled during active disease.

The gene calls are TRBV6-5 and TRBJ1-1; D not certain. The CDR3 sequence is 11 residues long. Trimming left V 5 bases short and J 5 bases short, with 6 bases between. The V gene's germline CDR1 is MNHEY and CDR2 SVGAGI. The CDR3 reads CASSRETEAFF. The CDR3 nucleotides are TGTGCCAGCAGTCGTGAGACTGAAGCTTTCTTT.

The chain is built from TRBV7-9 and TRBJ2-3, with TRBD1 matching over 8 bases. This CDR3 comprises 14 residues. Germline V lookup: CDR1 SEHNR, CDR2 FQNEAQ (reference sequence). With 2 bases clipped from V and 5 bases from J, the junction kept 3 bases outside the gene matches. The CDR3 DNA sequence: TGTGCCAGCAGCTTACAGGGGGCCGGAGATACGCAGTATTTT. Translation gives CASSLQGAGDTQYF.

This clone has just one count. The rearrangement uses TRBV24-1 and TRBJ2-1, with D perhaps matching TRBD1 (6 bases). Germline values: CDR1 KGHDR, CDR2 SFDVKD. V lost 5 bases and J 2 bases, leaving 15 bases between the germline ends. CDR3 size: 16 residues. The CDR3 here is CATSARGSSPYNEQFF. For the CDR3, the DNA is TGTGCCACCAGTGCTAGGGGGAGTAGCCCCTACAATGAGCAGTTCTTC.

The rearrangement joins TRBV3-1 (or the pseudogene TRBV3-2) to TRBJ2-7, with 9 bases aligning to TRBD2. The CDR3 spans 15 residues. V shed 4 bases, J shed 7 bases, and the junction held 11 bases outside the gene matches. Germline CDR1 is LGHDT and CDR2 is YNNKEL (reference sequence). Here the CDR3 DNA reads TGTGCCAGCAGCCGACGAGGCGGGGGGGTGGATGAGCAGTACTTC. Its protein is CASSRRGGGVDEQYF.

This clone came up a few times. The chain couples TRBV29-1 to TRBJ1-2; weak D call: TRBD1 (5 bases). V lost 6 bases and J 4 bases, leaving 12 bases between the germline ends. Germline loops: CDR1 SQVTM, CDR2 ANQGSEA. The CDR3 has 12 amino acids. This chain's CDR3 is CSVPTGGYGYTF. The CDR3, as DNA: TGCAGCGTACCTACCGGGGGCTATGGCTACACCTTC.

The J gene is TRBJ1-6, the V gene TRBV3-1 (or the pseudogene TRBV3-2); 7 bases are shared with TRBD1. Germline V gene data show CDR1 as LGHDT and CDR2 as YNNKEL (reference sequence). This CDR3 contains 14 residues. Unmatched junction bases numbered 6, after V lost 4 bases and J lost 9 bases. This CDR3 reads CASSRSQGGSPLHF. The CDR3 coding sequence is TGTGCCAGCAGCCGGAGCCAGGGGGGTTCACCCCTCCACTTT.

The chain joins TRBV20-1 to TRBJ2-7, with D uncertain. The CDR3 contains 14 residues. Trimming took 3 bases from V and 2 from J, leaving 14 bases between them. Germline V gene data show CDR1 as DFQATT and CDR2 as SNEGSKA (reference sequence). The CDR3 region is CSASPTTATYEQYF. In DNA form, the CDR3 reads TGCAGTGCTAGTCCCACCACAGCCACCTACGAGCAGTACTTC.

V and J are TRBV6-5 and TRBJ1-2; TRBD1 matches at 9 bases. The ends lost 4 bases at V and 3 bases at J; junction bases unmatched: 6. Germline CDR1 is MNHEY and CDR2 is SVGAGI. The CDR3 consists of 15 residues. The CDR3 loop is CASSSSGTGYYGYTF. Here the CDR3 DNA reads TGTGCCAGCAGTTCATCCGGGACAGGGTACTATGGCTACACCTTC.

V and J are TRBV5-6 and TRBJ1-2, with D possibly being TRBD1 (6 bases). Trimming left V 3 bases short and J 8 bases short, with 11 bases between. Germline lookup yields CDR1 SGHDT and CDR2 YYEEEE. The CDR3 contains 12 residues. The DNA of the CDR3 is TGTGCCAGCAGCTCCACAGGGTTAGGCTACACCTTC. Encoded protein: CASSSTGLGYTF.

The chain links TRBV24-1 to TRBJ1-4; 8 bases are shared with TRBD1. V dropped 9 bases and J dropped 5; count of bases not matched to a gene: 4. This CDR3 has 13 amino acids. Germline CDR1 reads KGHDR; CDR2 reads SFDVKD. The CDR3 DNA follows: TGTGCCACCCCAGGGGGCAGAAATGAAAAACTGTTTTTT. It yields the protein CATPGGRNEKLFF.